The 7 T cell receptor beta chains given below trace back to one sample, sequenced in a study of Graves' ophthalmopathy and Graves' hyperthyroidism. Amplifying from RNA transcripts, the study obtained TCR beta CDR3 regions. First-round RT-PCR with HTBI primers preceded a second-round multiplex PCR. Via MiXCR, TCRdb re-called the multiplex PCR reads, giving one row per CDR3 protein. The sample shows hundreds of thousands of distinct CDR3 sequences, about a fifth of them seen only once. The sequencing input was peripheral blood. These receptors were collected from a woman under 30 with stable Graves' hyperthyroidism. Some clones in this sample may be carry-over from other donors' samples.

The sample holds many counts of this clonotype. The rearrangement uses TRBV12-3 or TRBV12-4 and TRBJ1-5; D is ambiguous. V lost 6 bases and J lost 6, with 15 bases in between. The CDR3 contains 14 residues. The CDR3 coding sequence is TGTGCCAGCAGCCCCGAGGGAATGGGTCAGCCCCAGCATTTT. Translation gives CASSPEGMGQPQHF.

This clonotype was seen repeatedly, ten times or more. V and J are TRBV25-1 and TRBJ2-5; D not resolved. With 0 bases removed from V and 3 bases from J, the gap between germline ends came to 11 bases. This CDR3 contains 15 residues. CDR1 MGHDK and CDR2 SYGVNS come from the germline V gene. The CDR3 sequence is CASSEYSRNKETQYF. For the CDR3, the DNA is TGTGCCAGCAGTGAATATAGCAGGAACAAAGAGACCCAGTACTTC.

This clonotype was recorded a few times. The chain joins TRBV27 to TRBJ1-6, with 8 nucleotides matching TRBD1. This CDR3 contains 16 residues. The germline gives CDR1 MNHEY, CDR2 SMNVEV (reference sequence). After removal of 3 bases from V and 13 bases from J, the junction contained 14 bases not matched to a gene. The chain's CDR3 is CASSFVTGEVVYPLHF. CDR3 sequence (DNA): TGTGCCAGCAGTTTCGTGACAGGGGAGGTGGTGTATCCCCTCCACTTT.

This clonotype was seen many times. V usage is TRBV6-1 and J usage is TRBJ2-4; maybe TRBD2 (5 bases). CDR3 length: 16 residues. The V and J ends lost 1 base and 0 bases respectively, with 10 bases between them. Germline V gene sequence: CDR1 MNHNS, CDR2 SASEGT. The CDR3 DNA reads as TGTGCCAGCAGTGAAGGACTAATGCTAGCCAAAAACATTCAGTACTTC. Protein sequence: CASSEGLMLAKNIQYF.

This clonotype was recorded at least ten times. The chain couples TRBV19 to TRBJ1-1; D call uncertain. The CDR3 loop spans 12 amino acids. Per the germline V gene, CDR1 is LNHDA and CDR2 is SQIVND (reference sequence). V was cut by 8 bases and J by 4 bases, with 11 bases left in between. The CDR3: CASLGMGTEAFF. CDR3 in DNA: TGTGCCAGTTTGGGGATGGGCACTGAAGCTTTCTTT.

CDR3 sequence (DNA): TGTGCCAGCAGTTACACGGCTAGCGGAGTCTCCTACGAGCAGTACTTC. Translating it yields CASSYTASGVSYEQYF. The chain is built from TRBV6-2 or TRBV6-3 and TRBJ2-7; TRBD2 aligns across 7 bases. CDR3 length: 16 residues. The germline V gene encodes CDR1 MNHEY and CDR2 SVGEGT. The ends lost 2 bases at V and 0 bases at J; junction bases unmatched: 7.

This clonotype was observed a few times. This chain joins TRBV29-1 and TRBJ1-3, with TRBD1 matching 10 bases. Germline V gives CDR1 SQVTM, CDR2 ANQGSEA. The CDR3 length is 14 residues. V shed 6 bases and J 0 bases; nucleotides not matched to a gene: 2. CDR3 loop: CSVGTGDSGNTIYF. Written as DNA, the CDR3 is TGCAGCGTGGGGACAGGGGACTCTGGAAACACCATATATTTT.